This TCR beta chain originates from a study of vaccination effects on CD4 cells after COVID-19. Sequencing followed a ViraFEST assay step that expanded antigen-specific CD4+ T cells with viral peptide pools. Between days 9 and 11 of culture, CD4+ T cells were separated out. Subjects were given two BNT162b2 or mRNA-1273 vaccine doses. Roughly 1.8 million PBMC per well received approximately 9.4 IU/ml IL-2 and around 11 ug/ml peptides in culture. The CDR3 runs to 16 residues. From germline, CDR1 is WNHNN and CDR2 SYGVQD (reference sequence). J was trimmed by 8 bases and V by 2 bases; bases with no gene match: 8. The study, taken as a whole, reports: Missing from the study were early post-infection timepoints, and its convalescent patients were few. Clonal contraction was marked in infection- and vaccine-induced clones late after vaccination.

Generated by immunoSEQ multiplex PCR, the TCRdb table keeps only in-frame clones and is missing some. The sample consists of roughly 59,000 clones, 60% to 80% of them appearing once. Notes on this clone: Its cognate antigen is unknown.

The source material was CD4+ T cells from PBMCs cultured with HCoV-OC43 spike peptides, sampled after COVID-19 vaccination. Subset noted: HCoV-OC43 spike overlapping peptide pool stimulation. The chain links TRBV10-1 to TRBJ2-1, with TRBD2 matching over 11 bases. This TCR came from a human donor who received a COVID-19 vaccine. CDR3 DNA: TGCGCCAGCAGTGAGCAACTAGCGGGGGCCGAGGATGAGCAGTTCTTC. This sequence encodes CASSEQLAGAEDEQFF.